Within the sample, the clone carrying this T cell receptor beta chain is large. These data belong to a study of neoadjuvant nivolumab and ipilimumab in lung cancer. V lost 5 bases and J lost 2, with 10 bases in between. The CDR3 sequence is 14 residues long. Germline loops: CDR1 SGHVS, CDR2 FQNEAQ. The protocol was immunoSEQ multiplex PCR, while the TCRdb copy is restricted to in-frame clones and leaves out a portion. The data hold about 20,000 clones, with 65% to 85% observed a single time. The chain is built from TRBV7-8 and TRBJ1-5, with D unresolved. The input for sequencing was tumor tissue, taken after neoadjuvant nivolumab, alone or with ipilimumab, at or shortly before surgery. This sequence originates from an adult with non-small cell lung cancer. CDR3 protein: CASSQSFGNQPQHF. The CDR3 nucleotides are TGTGCCAGCAGCCAGAGTTTTGGCAATCAGCCCCAGCATTTT.